Sequencing of this TCR beta chain was carried out in a study of OX40 agonist ivuxolimab in advanced cancers. Study-level background: Prior anti-PD-1, anti-PD-L1 or anti-CTLA-4 therapy was allowed; more than 30% had some.

Assay used: immunoSEQ multiplex PCR; TCRdb lists only in-frame clones, some missing. The sample includes roughly 49,000 clones, about 79% seen only once; the top ten take 6.5% to 9%. This clone was detected only a few times. Its antigen remains unknown. Broader study findings: Compared with CD4+, CD8+ T cells on average had more expanded clones.

The CDR3 runs 12 residues. Germline CDR1 is SGDLS and CDR2 is YYNGEE. V shed 4 bases and J shed 3 bases, with 7 bases lying between them. With baseline, cycle 4 day 1, and cycle 7 day 1 as timepoints, blood was sampled. The gene calls are TRBV9 and TRBJ1-2; D remains unclear. The receptor was derived from an adult with an advanced solid tumor such as melanoma, head and neck, liver or kidney cancer. Specimen: CD4+ or CD8+ T cells sorted from blood, collected in a trial of the OX40 agonist ivuxolimab. The CDR3 region is CASSTSHYGYTF. The CDR3 DNA reads TGTGCCAGCAGCACTAGCCACTATGGCTACACCTTC.